A single sample gave rise to the 8 T cell receptor beta chains below, sequenced in a study of T cell responses to AZD1222 COVID-19 vaccine. Data came from immunoSEQ multiplex PCR; TCRdb stores just in-frame clones and leaves some out. The table has some 130,000 clones, 85% to 90% seen once. The sequences come from peripheral blood, collected on day 0 of AZD1222 vaccination. These receptors were collected from an adult in good health.

The chain combines TRBV19 with TRBJ1-2, with D hard to call. Trimming took 5 bases from V and 4 from J, leaving 17 bases between them. In germline, CDR1 is LNHDA, CDR2 SQIVND (reference sequence). CDR3 size: 15 residues. CDR3 nucleotides: TGTGCCAGTAGTTTCTCGACGGGGTCTGGCTATGGCTACACCTTC. Encoded protein: CASSFSTGSGYGYTF. Full variable domain (remainder filled in from reference TRBV19 and TRBJ1-2): DGGITQSPKYLFRKEGQNVTLSCEQNLNHDAMYWYRQDPGQGLRLIYYSQIVNDFQKGDIAEGYSVSREKKESFPLTVTSAQKNPTAFYLCASSFSTGSGYGYTFGSGTRLTVV.

J is TRBJ2-1 and V is TRBV5-1; the match to TRBD2 covers 13 bases. Germline V gene sequence: CDR1 SGHRS, CDR2 YFSETQ. The CDR3 loop spans 16 amino acids. V lost 4 bases and J lost 0; bases outside the gene matches: 1. In DNA, the CDR3 is TGCGCCAGCAGCAGGACTAGCGGGGGCTCCTACAATGAGCAGTTCTTC. Translating gives CASSRTSGGSYNEQFF.

The genes are TRBV5-1 and TRBJ1-2; D is possibly TRBD1 (6 bases). CDR3 length equals 17 residues. Germline-derived CDR1 and CDR2 are SGHRS and YFSETQ. V was shortened by 4 bases and J by 0 bases, with 19 bases between the two germline ends. The CDR3 loop is CASSPGGTRETNYGYTF. The CDR3 coding sequence is TGCGCCAGCAGCCCGGGGGGGACAAGGGAAACTAACTATGGCTACACCTTC. Drawing the rest from reference TRBV5-1 and TRBJ1-2, the complete variable domain is KAGVTQTPRYLIKTRGQQVTLSCSPISGHRSVSWYQQTPGQGLQFLFEYFSETQRNKGNFPGRFSGRQFSNSRSEMNVSTLELGDSALYLCASSPGGTRETNYGYTFGSGTRLTVV.

The chain is built from TRBV5-1 and TRBJ1-1, with a tentative D call TRBD1 (5 bases). The germline V gene encodes CDR1 SGHRS and CDR2 YFSETQ. The V end lost 2 bases, the J end lost 4 bases, and 18 bases lay between the germline ends. This CDR3 is 16 amino acids long. CDR3 DNA: TGCGCCAGCAGCTTAAACTCGGGGCTAAGGATCACTGAAGCTTTCTTT. It specifies CASSLNSGLRITEAFF. The complete variable domain, with remaining parts taken from reference TRBV5-1 and TRBJ1-1, reads KAGVTQTPRYLIKTRGQQVTLSCSPISGHRSVSWYQQTPGQGLQFLFEYFSETQRNKGNFPGRFSGRQFSNSRSEMNVSTLELGDSALYLCASSLNSGLRITEAFFGQGTRLTVV.

The chain carries TRBV27 and TRBJ1-6; tentative D call: TRBD1 (6 bases). The CDR3 is 16 residues long. Per the germline V gene, CDR1 is MNHEY and CDR2 is SMNVEV (reference sequence). V lost 0 bases, J lost 7 bases, and 13 bases lay in between. The CDR3, as DNA: TGTGCCAGCAGTTTATCGGCAGGGGAATGGAATTCACCCCTCCACTTT. This gives the protein CASSLSAGEWNSPLHF.

The gene calls are TRBV5-6 and TRBJ1-2; D is perhaps TRBD1 (6 bases). From germline, CDR1 is SGHDT and CDR2 YYEEEE. With 1 base removed from V and 8 bases from J, the gap between germline ends came to 9 bases. CDR3 length equals 12 residues. CDR3: CASSLTGYGYTF. DNA of the CDR3: TGTGCCAGCAGCTTGACAGGGTACGGCTACACCTTC. The full variable domain, in which reference TRBV5-6 and TRBJ1-2 provide the parts outside the CDR3, is DAGVTQSPTHLIKTRGQQVTLRCSPKSGHDTVSWYQQALGQGPQFIFQYYEEEERQRGNFPDRFSGHQFPNYSSELNVNALLLGDSALYLCASSLTGYGYTFGSGTRLTVV.

This clone occurred once. The V gene is TRBV7-2, the J gene TRBJ2-1; possibly TRBD2 for D (7 bases). The CDR3 loop spans 16 amino acids. V was shortened by 5 bases and J by 5 bases, with 19 bases between the two germline ends. CDR1 and CDR2 (germline): SGHTA, FQGNSA. CDR3 sequence (DNA): TGTGCCAGCAGCCCCTCTCCGGGGGGCCGCAACAATGAGCAGTTCTTC. Amino acid sequence: CASSPSPGGRNNEQFF.

The V gene is TRBV24-1, the J gene TRBJ2-2; D perhaps matches TRBD1 (6 bases). The CDR3 spans 15 residues. The V end lost 5 bases, the J end lost 3 bases, and 12 bases lay between the germline ends. Germline assignment: CDR1 KGHDR and CDR2 SFDVKD. The CDR3 is CATSATGLDTGELFF. Written as DNA, the CDR3 is TGTGCCACCAGTGCCACAGGGTTGGACACCGGGGAGCTGTTTTTT.